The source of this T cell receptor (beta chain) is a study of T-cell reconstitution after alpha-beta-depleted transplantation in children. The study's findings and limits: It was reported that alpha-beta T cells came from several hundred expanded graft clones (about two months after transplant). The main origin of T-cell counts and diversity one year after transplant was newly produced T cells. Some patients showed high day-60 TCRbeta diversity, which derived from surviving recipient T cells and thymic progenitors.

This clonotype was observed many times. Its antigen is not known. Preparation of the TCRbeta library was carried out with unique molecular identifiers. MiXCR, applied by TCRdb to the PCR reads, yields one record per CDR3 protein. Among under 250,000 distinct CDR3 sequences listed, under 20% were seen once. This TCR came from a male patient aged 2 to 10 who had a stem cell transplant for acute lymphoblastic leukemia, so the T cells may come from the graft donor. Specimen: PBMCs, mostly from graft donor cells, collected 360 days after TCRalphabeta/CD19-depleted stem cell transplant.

CDR3 sequence reads: CASSLPGQGSRETQYF. The CDR3, as DNA: TGTGCCAGCAGCTTACCCGGACAGGGATCGCGAGAGACCCAGTACTTC. This chain joins TRBV5-8 and TRBJ2-5; 8 nucleotides agree with TRBD1. The germline gives CDR1 SGHTS, CDR2 YDEGEE. This CDR3 has 16 amino acids. Unmatched junction bases numbered 10, after V lost 2 bases and J lost 4 bases.